The sequence of this T cell receptor (beta chain) was determined in a study of T cells in Graves' hyperthyroidism and ophthalmopathy. Overall study results and limits: Peripheral blood also featured most of the thyroid clonotypes expanded above 0.001. Patients with ophthalmopathy were separated from those with stable hyperthyroidism by a 13 V-J model.

The V gene lost 5 bases and the J gene lost 5 bases, with 15 bases spanning the gap. Germline V lookup: CDR1 LNHNV, CDR2 YYDKDF (reference sequence). The CDR3 contains 14 residues. About this clonotype: Its target is unknown.

The source material, RNA transcripts, was used to amplify TCR beta CDR3 regions. RT-PCR in the first round (using the HTBI primer set) targeted the TCR CDR3. Using its own MiXCR run on the multiplex PCR reads, TCRdb lists one record per CDR3 protein. The table lists 450,000 to 700,000 distinct CDR3 sequences, 46% of them singletons, with roughly 20% in the top ten. Orbital computed tomography and thyroid ultrasound, together with serum TRAb and thyroxine and clinical symptoms, were used for diagnoses. Sequencing used peripheral blood or thyroid tissue (not recorded which). This sequence was found in an adult woman with Graves' disease, either hyperthyroidism or ophthalmopathy (not recorded which). J is TRBJ2-5 and V is TRBV15; D is tentatively TRBD1 or TRBD2 (6 bases each). The CDR3 DNA is TGTGCCACCAGCGGAGGGGGACTTGGGGAGACCCAGTACTTC. Amino acid sequence: CATSGGGLGETQYF.